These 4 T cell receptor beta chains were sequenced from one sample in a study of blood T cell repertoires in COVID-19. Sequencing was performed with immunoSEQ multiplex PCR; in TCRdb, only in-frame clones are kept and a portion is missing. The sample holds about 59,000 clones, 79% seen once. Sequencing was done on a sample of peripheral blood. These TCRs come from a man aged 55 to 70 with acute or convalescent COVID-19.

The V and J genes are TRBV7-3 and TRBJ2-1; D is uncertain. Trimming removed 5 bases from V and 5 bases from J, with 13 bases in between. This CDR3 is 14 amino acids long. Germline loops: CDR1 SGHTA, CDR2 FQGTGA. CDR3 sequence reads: CASSPTGSNNEQFF. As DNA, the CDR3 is TGTGCCAGCAGCCCCACCGGGTCCAACAATGAGCAGTTCTTC.

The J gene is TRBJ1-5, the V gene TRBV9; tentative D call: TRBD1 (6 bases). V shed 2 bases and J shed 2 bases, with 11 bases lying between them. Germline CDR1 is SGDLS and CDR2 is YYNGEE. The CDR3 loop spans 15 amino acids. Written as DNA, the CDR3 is TGTGCCAGCAGCGTCGGGGGGCTAGGCAATCAGCCCCAGCATTTT. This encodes CASSVGGLGNQPQHF. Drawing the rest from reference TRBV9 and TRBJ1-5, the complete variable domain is DSGVTQTPKHLITATGQRVTLRCSPRSGDLSVYWYQQSLDQGLQFLIQYYNGEERAKGNILERFSAQQFPDLHSELNLSSLELGDSALYFCASSVGGLGNQPQHFGDGTRLSIL.

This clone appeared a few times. The CDR3 is CASSQVAGLGANVLTF. In nucleotides, the CDR3 is TGCGCCAGCAGCCAAGTAGCCGGCCTTGGGGCCAACGTCCTGACTTTC. The chain links TRBV4-3 to TRBJ2-6; D gene uncertain. Germline CDR1 and CDR2: LGHNA and YSLEER. This CDR3 comprises 16 residues. Deletions cut 1 base from V and 3 bases from J, with 10 bases between.

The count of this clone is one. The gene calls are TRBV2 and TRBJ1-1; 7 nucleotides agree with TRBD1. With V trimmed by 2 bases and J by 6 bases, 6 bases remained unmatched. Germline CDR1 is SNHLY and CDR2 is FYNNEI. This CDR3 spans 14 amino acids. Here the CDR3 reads CASSESGGNAEAFF. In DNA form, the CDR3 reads TGTGCCAGCAGTGAATCAGGGGGAAACGCTGAAGCTTTCTTT.